The clone carrying this TCR beta chain was seen a handful of times. Its antigen is unknown. TCRdb analysed the 5' RACE reads with MiXCR anew, one entry per CDR3 protein. The table shows hundreds of thousands of distinct CDR3 sequences, with around 25% occurring only once. The data belong to a study of CD8 T cells in ankylosing spondylitis. Points from the study as a whole: Earlier authors reported some of these motif variants in reactive arthritis synovial fluid and blood.

The CDR3 has 14 residues. CDR1 DFQATT and CDR2 SNEGSKA come from the germline V gene (reference sequence). The junction had 8 bases not matched to a gene; V was cut back by 5 bases and J by 2 bases. The receptor was derived from a male donor with ankylosing spondylitis or in good health (not recorded which). Sequenced material: blood, either unsorted or a sorted T cell fraction (not recorded which). V usage is TRBV20-1 and J usage is TRBJ2-7, with 8 bases aligning to TRBD1. In nucleotides, the CDR3 is TGCAGTGCTGGCAGGGGACAGGTTACCTACGAGCAGTACTTC. As protein: CSAGRGQVTYEQYF.